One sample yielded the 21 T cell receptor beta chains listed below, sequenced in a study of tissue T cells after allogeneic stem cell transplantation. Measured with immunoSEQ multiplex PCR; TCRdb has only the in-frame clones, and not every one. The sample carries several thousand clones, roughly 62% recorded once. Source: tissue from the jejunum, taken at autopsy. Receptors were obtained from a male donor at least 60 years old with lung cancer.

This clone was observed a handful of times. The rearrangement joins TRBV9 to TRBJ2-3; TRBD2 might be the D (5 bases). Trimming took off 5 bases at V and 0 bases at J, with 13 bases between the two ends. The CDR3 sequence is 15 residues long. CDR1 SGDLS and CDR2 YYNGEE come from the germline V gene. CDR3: CASSPAGLSTDTQYF. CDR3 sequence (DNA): TGTGCCAGCAGTCCTGCCGGACTCAGCACAGATACGCAGTATTTT.

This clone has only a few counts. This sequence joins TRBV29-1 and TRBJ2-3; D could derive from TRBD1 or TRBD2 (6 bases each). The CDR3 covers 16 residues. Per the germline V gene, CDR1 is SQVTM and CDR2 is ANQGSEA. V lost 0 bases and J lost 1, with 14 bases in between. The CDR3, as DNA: TGCAGCGTTGAAGATCTTCGGAGGGGGGGCACAGATACGCAGTATTTT. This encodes CSVEDLRRGGTDTQYF.

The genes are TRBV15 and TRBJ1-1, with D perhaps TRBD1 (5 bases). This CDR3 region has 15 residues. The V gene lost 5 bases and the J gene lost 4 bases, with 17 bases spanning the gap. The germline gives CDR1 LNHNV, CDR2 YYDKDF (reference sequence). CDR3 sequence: CATSGYWGGGTEAFF. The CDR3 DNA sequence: TGTGCCACCAGCGGATATTGGGGCGGGGGCACTGAAGCTTTCTTT.

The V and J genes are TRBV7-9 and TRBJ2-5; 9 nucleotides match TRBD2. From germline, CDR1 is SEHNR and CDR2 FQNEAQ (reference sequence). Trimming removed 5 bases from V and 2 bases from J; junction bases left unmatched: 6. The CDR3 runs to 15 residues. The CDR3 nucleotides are TGTGCCAGCAGCCCTAATCTAGCGGGACAAGAGACCCAGTACTTC. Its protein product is CASSPNLAGQETQYF.

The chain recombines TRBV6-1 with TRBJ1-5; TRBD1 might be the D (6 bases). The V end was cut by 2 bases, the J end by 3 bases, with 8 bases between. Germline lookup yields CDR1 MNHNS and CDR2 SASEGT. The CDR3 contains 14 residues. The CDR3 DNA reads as TGTGCCAGCAGTGAATGGGGGCCCAATCAGCCCCAGCATTTT. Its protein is CASSEWGPNQPQHF.

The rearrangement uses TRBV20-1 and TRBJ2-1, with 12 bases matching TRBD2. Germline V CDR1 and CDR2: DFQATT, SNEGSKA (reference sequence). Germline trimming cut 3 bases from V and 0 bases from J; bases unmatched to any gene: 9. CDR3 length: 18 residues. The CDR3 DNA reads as TGCAGTGCTAGTCCCCCTACGACTAGCGGGAGCTCCTACAATGAGCAGTTCTTC. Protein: CSASPPTTSGSSYNEQFF.

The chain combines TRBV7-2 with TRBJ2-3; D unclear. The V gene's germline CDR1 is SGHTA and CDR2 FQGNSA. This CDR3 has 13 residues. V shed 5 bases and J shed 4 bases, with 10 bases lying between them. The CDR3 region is CASSQTYSDTQYF. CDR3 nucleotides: TGTGCCAGCAGCCAAACCTACTCAGATACGCAGTATTTT.

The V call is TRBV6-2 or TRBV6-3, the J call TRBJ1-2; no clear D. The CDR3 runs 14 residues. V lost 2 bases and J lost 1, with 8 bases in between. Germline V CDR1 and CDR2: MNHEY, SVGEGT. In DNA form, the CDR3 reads TGTGCCAGCAGTTACCCTTTGCGTAACTATGGCTACACCTTC. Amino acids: CASSYPLRNYGYTF.

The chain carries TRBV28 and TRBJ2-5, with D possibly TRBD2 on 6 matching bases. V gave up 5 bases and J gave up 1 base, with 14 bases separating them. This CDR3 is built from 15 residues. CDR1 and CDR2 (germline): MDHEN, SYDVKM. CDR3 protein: CASSNGGSRQETQYF. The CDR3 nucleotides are TGTGCCAGCAGTAACGGAGGGAGTCGCCAAGAGACCCAGTACTTC.

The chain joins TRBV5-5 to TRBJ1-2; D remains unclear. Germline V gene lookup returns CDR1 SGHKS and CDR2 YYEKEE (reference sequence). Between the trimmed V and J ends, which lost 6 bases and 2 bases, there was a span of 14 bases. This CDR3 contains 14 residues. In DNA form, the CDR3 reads TGTGCCAGCATTCTGGCAGATCTAAACTATGGCTACACCTTC. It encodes CASILADLNYGYTF.

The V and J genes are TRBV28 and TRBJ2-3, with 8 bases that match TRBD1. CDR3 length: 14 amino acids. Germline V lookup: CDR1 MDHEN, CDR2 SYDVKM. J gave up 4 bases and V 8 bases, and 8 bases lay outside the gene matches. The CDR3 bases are TGTGCCAGCGTGGATTCAGGGGGCGCAGATACGCAGTATTTT. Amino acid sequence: CASVDSGGADTQYF.

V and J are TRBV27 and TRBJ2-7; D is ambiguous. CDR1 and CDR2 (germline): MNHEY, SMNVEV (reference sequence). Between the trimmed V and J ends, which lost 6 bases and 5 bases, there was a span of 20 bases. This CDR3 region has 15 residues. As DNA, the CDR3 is TGTGCCAGCAGCCAAATGGGCCGGATGAGCCACGAGCAGTACTTC. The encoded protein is CASSQMGRMSHEQYF.

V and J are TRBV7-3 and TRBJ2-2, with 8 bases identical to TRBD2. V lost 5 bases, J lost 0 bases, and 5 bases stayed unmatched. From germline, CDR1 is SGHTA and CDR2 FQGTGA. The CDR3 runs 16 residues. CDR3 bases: TGTGCCAGCAGCCCACCGGGACTAGCGAACACCGGGGAGCTGTTTTTT. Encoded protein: CASSPPGLANTGELFF.

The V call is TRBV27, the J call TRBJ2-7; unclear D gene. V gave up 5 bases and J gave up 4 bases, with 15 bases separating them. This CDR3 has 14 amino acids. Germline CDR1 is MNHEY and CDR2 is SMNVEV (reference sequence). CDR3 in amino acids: CASSSYSVAYEQYF. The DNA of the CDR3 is TGTGCCAGCAGTAGCTACTCTGTGGCTTACGAGCAGTACTTC.

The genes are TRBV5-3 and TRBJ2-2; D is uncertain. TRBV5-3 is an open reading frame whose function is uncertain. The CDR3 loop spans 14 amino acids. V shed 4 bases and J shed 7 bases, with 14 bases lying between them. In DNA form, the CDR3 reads TGTGCCAGAAGCCGCTGCGAAGGCGGCGGGGAGCTGTTTTTT. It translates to CARSRCEGGGELFF.

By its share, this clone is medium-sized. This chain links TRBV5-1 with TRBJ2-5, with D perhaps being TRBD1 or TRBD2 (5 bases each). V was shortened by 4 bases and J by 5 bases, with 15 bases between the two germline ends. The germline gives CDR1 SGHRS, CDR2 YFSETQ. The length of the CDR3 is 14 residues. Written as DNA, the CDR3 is TGCGCCAGCAGCGCCGGGGCAGTATGGGAGACCCAGTACTTC. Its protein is CASSAGAVWETQYF. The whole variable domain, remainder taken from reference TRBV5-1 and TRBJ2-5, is KAGVTQTPRYLIKTRGQQVTLSCSPISGHRSVSWYQQTPGQGLQFLFEYFSETQRNKGNFPGRFSGRQFSNSRSEMNVSTLELGDSALYLCASSAGAVWETQYFGPGTRLLVL.

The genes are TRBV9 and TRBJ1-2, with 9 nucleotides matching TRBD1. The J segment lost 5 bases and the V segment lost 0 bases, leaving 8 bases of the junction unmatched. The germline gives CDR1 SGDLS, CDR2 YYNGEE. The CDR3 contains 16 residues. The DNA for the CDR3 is TGTGCCAGCAGCGTAGGGGGACAGGGTAGAGAGTATGGCTACACCTTC. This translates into CASSVGGQGREYGYTF.

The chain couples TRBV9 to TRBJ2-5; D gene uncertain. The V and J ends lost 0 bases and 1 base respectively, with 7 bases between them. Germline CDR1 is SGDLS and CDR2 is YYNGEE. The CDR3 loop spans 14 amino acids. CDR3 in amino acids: CASSVVGAQETQYF. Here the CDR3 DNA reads TGTGCCAGCAGCGTAGTCGGTGCCCAAGAGACCCAGTACTTC.

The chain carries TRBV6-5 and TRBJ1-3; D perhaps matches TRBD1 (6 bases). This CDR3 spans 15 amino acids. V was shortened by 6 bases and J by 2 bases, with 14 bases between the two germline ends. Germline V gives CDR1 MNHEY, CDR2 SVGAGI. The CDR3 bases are TGTGCCAGCAGCAATACGGGACACCCTGGAAACACCATATATTTT. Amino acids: CASSNTGHPGNTIYF.

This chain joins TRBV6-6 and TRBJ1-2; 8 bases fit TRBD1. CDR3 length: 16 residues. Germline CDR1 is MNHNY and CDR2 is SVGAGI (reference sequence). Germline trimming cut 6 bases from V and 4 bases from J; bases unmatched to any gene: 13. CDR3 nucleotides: TGTGCCAGCAGCCCCCGCGTTACAGGGGGAGGCTATGGCTACACCTTC. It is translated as CASSPRVTGGGYGYTF.

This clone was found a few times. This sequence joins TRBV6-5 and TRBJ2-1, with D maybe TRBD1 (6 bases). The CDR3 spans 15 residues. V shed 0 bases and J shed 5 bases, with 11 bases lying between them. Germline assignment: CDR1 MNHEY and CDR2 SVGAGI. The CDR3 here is CASSYSTGKNNEQFF. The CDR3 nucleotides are TGTGCCAGCAGTTACTCAACAGGGAAGAACAATGAGCAGTTCTTC.